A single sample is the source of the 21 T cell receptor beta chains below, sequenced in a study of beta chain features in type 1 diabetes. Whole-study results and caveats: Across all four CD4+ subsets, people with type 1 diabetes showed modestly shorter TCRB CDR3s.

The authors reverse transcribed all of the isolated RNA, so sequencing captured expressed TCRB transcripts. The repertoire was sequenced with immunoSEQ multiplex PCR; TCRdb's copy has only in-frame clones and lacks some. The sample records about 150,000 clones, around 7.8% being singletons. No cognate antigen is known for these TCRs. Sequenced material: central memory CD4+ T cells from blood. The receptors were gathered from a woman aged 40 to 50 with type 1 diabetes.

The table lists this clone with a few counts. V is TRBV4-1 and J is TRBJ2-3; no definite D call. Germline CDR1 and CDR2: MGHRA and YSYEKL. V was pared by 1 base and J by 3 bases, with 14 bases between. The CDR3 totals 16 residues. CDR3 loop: CASSQGSDYLTDTQYF. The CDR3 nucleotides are TGCGCCAGCAGCCAAGGGAGTGATTATCTAACAGATACGCAGTATTTT.

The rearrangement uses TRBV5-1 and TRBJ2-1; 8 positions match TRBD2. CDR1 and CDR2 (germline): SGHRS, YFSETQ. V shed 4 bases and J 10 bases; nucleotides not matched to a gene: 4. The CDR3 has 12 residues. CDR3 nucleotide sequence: TGCGCCAGCAGCGCCGGGGGGGAAGAGCAGTTCTTC. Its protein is CASSAGGEEQFF. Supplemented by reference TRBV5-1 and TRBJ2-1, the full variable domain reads KAGVTQTPRYLIKTRGQQVTLSCSPISGHRSVSWYQQTPGQGLQFLFEYFSETQRNKGNFPGRFSGRQFSNSRSEMNVSTLELGDSALYLCASSAGGEEQFFGPGTRLTVL.

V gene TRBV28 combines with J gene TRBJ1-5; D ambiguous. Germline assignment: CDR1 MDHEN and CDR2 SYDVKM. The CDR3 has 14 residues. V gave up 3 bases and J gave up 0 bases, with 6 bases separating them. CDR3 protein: CASSFPGSNQPQHF. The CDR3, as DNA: TGTGCCAGCAGTTTCCCGGGTAGCAATCAGCCCCAGCATTTT.

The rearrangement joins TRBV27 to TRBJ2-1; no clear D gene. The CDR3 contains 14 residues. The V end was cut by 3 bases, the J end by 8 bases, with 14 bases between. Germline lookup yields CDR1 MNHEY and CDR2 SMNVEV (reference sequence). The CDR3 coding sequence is TGTGCCAGCAGTTTCGCTAGTTCTCAGTATGAGCAGTTCTTC. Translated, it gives CASSFASSQYEQFF.

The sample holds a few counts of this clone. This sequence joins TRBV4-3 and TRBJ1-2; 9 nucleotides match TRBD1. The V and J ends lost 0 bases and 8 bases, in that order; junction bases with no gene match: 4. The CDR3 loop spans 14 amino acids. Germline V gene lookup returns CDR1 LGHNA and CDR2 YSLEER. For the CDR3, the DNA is TGCGCCAGCAGCCAAGAAAGGACAGGGGACGGCTACACCTTC. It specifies CASSQERTGDGYTF.

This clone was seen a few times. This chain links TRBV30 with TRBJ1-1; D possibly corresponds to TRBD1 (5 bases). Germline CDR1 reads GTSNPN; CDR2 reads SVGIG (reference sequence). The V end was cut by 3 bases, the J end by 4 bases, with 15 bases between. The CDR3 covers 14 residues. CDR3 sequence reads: CAWRDPGKGTEAFF. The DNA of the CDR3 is TGTGCCTGGAGAGATCCAGGGAAAGGCACTGAAGCTTTCTTT.

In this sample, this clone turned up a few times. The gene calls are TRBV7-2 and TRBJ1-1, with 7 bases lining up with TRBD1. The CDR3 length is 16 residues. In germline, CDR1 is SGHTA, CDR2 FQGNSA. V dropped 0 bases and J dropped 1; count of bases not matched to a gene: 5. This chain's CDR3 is CASSLAYRGRNTEAFF. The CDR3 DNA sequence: TGTGCCAGCAGCTTAGCCTACAGGGGAAGGAACACTGAAGCTTTCTTT.

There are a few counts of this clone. For the CDR3, the DNA is TGTGCCAGCAGCTCGGGACAGGGGATGGAAGATACGCAGTATTTT. Translation gives CASSSGQGMEDTQYF. This chain links TRBV11-1 with TRBJ2-3, with 10 bases identical to TRBD1. Germline CDR1 and CDR2: SGHAT and FQDESV (reference sequence). The CDR3 is 15 residues long. V was pared by 4 bases and J by 5 bases, with 6 bases of the junction left unmatched.

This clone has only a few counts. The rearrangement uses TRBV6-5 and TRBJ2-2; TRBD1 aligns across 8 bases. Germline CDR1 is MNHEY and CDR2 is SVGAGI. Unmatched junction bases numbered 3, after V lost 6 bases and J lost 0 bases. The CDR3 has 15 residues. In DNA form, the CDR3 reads TGTGCCAGCAGCCGGACAGGGACGAACACCGGGGAGCTGTTTTTT. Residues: CASSRTGTNTGELFF.

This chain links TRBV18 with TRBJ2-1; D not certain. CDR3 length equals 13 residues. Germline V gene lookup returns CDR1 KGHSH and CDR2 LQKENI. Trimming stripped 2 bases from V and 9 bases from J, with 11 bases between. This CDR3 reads CASSPGFGREQFF. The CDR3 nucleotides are TGTGCCAGCTCACCAGGCTTTGGGCGTGAGCAGTTCTTC.

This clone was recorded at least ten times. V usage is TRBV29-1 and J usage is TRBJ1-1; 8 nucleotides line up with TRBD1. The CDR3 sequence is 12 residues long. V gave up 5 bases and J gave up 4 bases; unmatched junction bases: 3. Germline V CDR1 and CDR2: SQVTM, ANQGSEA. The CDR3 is CSVSQGATEAFF. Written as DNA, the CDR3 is TGCAGCGTTTCTCAGGGGGCCACTGAAGCTTTCTTT.

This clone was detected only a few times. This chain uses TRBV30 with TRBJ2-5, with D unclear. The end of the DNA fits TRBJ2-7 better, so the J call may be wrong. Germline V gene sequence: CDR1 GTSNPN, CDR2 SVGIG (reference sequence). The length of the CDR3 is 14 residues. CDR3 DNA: TGTGCCTGGAGTGTACTTTTATCGAGCTACGAGCAGTACTTC. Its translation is CAWSVLLSSYEQYF.

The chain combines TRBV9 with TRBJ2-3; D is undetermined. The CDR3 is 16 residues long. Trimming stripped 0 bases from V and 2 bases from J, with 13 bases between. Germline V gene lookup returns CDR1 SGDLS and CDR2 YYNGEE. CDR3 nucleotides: TGTGCCAGCAGCGTAGTAACTAATCCCTCCACAGATACGCAGTATTTT. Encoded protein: CASSVVTNPSTDTQYF.

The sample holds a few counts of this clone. Here the CDR3 DNA reads TGTGCCAGTAGTCATACAGGGGGCACCGGGGAGCTGTTTTTT. As protein: CASSHTGGTGELFF. The V gene is TRBV19, the J gene TRBJ2-2; TRBD1 aligns across 8 bases. CDR3 length: 14 residues. J gave up 4 bases and V 5 bases, and 3 bases lay outside the gene matches. Germline V CDR1 and CDR2: LNHDA, SQIVND (reference sequence).

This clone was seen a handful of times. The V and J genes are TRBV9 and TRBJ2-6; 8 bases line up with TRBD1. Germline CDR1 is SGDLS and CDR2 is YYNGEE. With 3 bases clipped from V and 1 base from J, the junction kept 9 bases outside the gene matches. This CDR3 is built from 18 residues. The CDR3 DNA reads TGTGCCAGCAGCGCCCCTCCGGGACAGGTTTCTGGGGCCAACGTCCTGACTTTC. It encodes CASSAPPGQVSGANVLTF.

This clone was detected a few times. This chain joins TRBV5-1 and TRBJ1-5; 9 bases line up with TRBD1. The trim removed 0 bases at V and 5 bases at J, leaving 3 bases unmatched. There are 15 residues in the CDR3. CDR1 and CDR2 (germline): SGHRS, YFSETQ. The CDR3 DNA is TGCGCCAGCAGCTTGGACGGGACAGGGTATCAGCCCCAGCATTTT. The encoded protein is CASSLDGTGYQPQHF.

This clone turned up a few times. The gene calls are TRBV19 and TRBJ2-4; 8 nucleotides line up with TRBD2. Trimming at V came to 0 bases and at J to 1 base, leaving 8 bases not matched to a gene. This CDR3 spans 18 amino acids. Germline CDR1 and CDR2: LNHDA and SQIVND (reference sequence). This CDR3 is CASSIEGLSGSAKNIQYF. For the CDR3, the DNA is TGTGCCAGTAGTATAGAGGGCCTCAGCGGGAGTGCCAAAAACATTCAGTACTTC.

CDR3 residues: CASSPGTVGGNQPQHF. CDR3 in DNA: TGCGCCAGCAGCCCTGGGACAGTGGGTGGCAATCAGCCCCAGCATTTT. The V call is TRBV5-1, the J call TRBJ1-5; TRBD1 matches 7 bases. The CDR3 totals 16 residues. Losses at the gene ends were 4 bases for V and 2 bases for J; bases not matched to a gene: 9. The germline V gene encodes CDR1 SGHRS and CDR2 YFSETQ.

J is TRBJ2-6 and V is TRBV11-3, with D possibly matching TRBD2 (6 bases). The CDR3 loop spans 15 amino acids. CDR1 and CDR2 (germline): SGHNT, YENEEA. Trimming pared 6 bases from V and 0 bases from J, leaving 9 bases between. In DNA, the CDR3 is TGTGCCAGCAGTAACGGGGGCTCTGGGGCCAACGTCCTGACTTTC. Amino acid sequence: CASSNGGSGANVLTF.

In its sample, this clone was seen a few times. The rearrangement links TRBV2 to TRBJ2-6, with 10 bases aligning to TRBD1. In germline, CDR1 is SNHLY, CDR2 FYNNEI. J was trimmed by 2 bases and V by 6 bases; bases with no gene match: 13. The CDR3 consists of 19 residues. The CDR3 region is CASRSGTGVIMAGANVLTF. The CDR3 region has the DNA TGTGCCAGCAGGTCCGGGACAGGGGTTATTATGGCTGGGGCCAACGTCCTGACTTTC.

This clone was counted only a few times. CDR3 amino acids: CSVEDQGEGTDTQYF. CDR3 bases: TGCAGCGTTGAAGATCAAGGGGAGGGCACAGATACGCAGTATTTT. The chain recombines TRBV29-1 with TRBJ2-3, with D tentatively TRBD2 (6 bases). Germline V lookup: CDR1 SQVTM, CDR2 ANQGSEA. V gave up 0 bases and J gave up 1 base, with 11 bases separating them. The CDR3 consists of 15 residues.